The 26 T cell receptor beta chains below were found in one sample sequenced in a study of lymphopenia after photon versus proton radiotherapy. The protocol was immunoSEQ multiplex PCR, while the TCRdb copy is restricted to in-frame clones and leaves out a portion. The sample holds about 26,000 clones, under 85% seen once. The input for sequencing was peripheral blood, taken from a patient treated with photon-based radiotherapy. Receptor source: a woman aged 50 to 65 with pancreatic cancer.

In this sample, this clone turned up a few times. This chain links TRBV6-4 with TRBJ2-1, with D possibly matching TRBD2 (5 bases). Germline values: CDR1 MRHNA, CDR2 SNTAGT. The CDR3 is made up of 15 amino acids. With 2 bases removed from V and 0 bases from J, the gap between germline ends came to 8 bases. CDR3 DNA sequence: TGTGCCAGCAGTGACGTGGGGAGCTCCTACAATGAGCAGTTCTTC. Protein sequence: CASSDVGSSYNEQFF.

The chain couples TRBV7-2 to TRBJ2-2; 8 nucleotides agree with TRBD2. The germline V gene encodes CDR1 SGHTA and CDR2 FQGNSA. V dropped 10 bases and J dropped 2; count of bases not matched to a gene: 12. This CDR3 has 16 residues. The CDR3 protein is CATLGSGRVNTGELFF. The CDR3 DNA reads TGTGCCACCCTGGGATCCGGGAGGGTTAACACCGGGGAGCTGTTTTTT.

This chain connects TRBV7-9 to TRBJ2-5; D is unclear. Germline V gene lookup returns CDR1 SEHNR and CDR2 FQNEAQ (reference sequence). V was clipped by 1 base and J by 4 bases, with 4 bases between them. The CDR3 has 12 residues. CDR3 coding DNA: TGTGCCAGCAGCTTAGAATCAGAGACCCAGTACTTC. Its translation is CASSLESETQYF. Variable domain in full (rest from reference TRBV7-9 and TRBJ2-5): DTGVSQNPRHKITKRGQNVTFRCDPISEHNRLYWYRQTLGQGPEFLTYFQNEAQLEKSRLLSDRFSAERPKGSFSTLEIQRTEQGDSAMYLCASSLESETQYFGPGTRLLVL.

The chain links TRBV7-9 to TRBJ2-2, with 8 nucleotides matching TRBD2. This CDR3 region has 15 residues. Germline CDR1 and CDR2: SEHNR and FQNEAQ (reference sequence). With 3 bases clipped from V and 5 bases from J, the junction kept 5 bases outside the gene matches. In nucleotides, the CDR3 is TGTGCCAGCAGCTTTCGGGAGCGGGAGACCGGGGAGCTGTTTTTT. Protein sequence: CASSFRERETGELFF.

For the CDR3, the DNA is TGTGCCAGCAGCTTGGAGGGCGGGCTGAGCTCCTACGAGCAGTACTTC. It translates to CASSLEGGLSSYEQYF. The V gene is TRBV5-4, the J gene TRBJ2-7, with D tentatively TRBD2 (5 bases). CDR1 is SGHNT, CDR2 YYREEE, per germline (reference sequence). The CDR3 totals 16 residues. Deletions cut 0 bases from V and 0 bases from J, with 13 bases between.

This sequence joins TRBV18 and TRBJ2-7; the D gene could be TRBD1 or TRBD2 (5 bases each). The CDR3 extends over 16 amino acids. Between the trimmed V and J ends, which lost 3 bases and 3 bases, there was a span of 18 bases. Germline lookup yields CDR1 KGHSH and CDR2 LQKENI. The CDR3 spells CASSPDAGTGRYEQYF. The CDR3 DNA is TGTGCCAGCTCACCTGACGCCGGGACGGGACGCTACGAGCAGTACTTC.

The DNA for the CDR3 is TGTGCCAGCAGCTTAGGTCAGAACACTGAAGCTTTCTTT. This codes for CASSLGQNTEAFF. The rearrangement uses TRBV7-9 and TRBJ1-1; unclear D gene. This CDR3 region has 13 residues. Trimming took off 1 base at V and 1 base at J, with 4 bases between the two ends. The V gene's germline CDR1 is SEHNR and CDR2 FQNEAQ (reference sequence).

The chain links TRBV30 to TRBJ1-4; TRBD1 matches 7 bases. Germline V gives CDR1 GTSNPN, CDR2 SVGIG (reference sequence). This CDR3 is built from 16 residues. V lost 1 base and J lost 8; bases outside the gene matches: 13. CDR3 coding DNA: TGTGCCTGGAGTGGTAGTTTCGACAGGGCGGTGGAAAAACTGTTTTTT. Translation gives CAWSGSFDRAVEKLFF.

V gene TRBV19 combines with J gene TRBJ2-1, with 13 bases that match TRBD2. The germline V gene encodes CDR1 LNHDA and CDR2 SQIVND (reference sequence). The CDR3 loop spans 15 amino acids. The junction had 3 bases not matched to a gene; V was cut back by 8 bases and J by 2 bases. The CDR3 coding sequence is TGTGCCAGTGGGACTAGCGGGAATACCTACAATGAGCAGTTCTTC. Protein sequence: CASGTSGNTYNEQFF. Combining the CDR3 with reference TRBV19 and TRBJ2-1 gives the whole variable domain DGGITQSPKYLFRKEGQNVTLSCEQNLNHDAMYWYRQDPGQGLRLIYYSQIVNDFQKGDIAEGYSVSREKKESFPLTVTSAQKNPTAFYLCASGTSGNTYNEQFFGPGTRLTVL.

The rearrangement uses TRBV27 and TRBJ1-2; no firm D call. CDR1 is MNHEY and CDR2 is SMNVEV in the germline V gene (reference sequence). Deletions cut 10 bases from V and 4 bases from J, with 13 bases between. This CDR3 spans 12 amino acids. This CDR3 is CATRIASYGYTF. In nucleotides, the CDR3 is TGTGCCACGCGAATAGCTTCCTATGGCTACACCTTC.

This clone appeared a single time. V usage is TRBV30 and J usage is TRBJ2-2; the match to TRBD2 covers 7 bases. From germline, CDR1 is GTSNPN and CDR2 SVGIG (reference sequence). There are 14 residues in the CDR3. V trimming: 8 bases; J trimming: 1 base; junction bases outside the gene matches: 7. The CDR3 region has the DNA TGTGCCCGGGAGACTAGCCGGAACACCGGGGAGCTGTTTTTT. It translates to CARETSRNTGELFF.

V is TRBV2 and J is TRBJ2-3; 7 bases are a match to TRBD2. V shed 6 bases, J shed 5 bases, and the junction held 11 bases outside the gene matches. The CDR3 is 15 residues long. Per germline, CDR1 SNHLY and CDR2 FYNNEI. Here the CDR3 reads CASSPWGGEGDTQYF. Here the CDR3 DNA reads TGTGCCAGCAGCCCCTGGGGGGGGGAAGGAGATACGCAGTATTTT.

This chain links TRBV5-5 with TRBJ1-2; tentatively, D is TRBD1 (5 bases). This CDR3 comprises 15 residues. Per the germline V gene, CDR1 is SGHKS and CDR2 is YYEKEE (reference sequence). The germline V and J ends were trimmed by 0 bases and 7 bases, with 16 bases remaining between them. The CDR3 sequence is CASSLGVTVVSGYTF. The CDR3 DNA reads TGTGCCAGCAGCTTGGGGGTGACAGTCGTGAGTGGCTACACCTTC.

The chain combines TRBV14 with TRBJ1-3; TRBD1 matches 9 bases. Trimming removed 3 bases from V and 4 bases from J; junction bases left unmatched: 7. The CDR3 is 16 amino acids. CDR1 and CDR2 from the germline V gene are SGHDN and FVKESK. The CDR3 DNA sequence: TGTGCCAGCAGCCATCACAGGGGGCTATCGGGAAACACCATATATTTT. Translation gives CASSHHRGLSGNTIYF.

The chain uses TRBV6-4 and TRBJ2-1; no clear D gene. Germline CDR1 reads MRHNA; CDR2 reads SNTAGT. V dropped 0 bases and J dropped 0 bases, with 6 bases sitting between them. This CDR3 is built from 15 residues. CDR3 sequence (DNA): TGTGCCAGCAGTGACTCGACAAACTCCTACAATGAGCAGTTCTTC. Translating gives CASSDSTNSYNEQFF.

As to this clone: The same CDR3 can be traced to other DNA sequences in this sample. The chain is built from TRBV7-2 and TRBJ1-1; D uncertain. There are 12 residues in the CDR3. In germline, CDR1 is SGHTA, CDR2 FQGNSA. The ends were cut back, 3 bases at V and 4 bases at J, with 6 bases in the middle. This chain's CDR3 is CASSFVGTEAFF. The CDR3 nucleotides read TGTGCCAGCAGCTTTGTAGGCACTGAAGCTTTCTTT.

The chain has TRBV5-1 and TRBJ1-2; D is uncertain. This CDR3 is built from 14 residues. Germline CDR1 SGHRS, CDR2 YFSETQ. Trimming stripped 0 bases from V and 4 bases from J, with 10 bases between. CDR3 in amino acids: CASSLADGPYGYTF. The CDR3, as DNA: TGCGCCAGCAGCTTGGCGGACGGTCCCTATGGCTACACCTTC.

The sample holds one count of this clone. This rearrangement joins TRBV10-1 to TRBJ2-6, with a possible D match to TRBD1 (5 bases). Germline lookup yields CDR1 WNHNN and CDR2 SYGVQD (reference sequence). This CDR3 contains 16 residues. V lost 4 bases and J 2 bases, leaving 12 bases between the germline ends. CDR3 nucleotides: TGCGCCAGCAGTGGCAGGGCGTTGACTGGGGCCAACGTCCTGACTTTC. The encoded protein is CASSGRALTGANVLTF.

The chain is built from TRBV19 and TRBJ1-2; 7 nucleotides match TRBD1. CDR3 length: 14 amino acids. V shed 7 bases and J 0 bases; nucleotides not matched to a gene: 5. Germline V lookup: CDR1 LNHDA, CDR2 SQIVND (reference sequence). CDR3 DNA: TGTGCCAGTATGATTGGACAGGCTAACTATGGCTACACCTTC. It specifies CASMIGQANYGYTF. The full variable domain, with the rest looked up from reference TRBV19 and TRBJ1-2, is DGGITQSPKYLFRKEGQNVTLSCEQNLNHDAMYWYRQDPGQGLRLIYYSQIVNDFQKGDIAEGYSVSREKKESFPLTVTSAQKNPTAFYLCASMIGQANYGYTFGSGTRLTVV.

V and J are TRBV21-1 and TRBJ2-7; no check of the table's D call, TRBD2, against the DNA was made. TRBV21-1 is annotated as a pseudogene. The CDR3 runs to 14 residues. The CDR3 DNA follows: TGTGCCAGCAGCAAAGGGGCTAGCGGACACGAGCAGTACTTC. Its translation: CASSKGASGHEQYF.

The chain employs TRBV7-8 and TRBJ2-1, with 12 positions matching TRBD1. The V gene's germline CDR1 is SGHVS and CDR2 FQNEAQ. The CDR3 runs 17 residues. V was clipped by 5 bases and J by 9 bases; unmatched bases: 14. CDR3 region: CASSVMRGQGALSEQFF. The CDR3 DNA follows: TGTGCCAGCAGCGTTATGAGGGGACAGGGGGCCCTAAGTGAGCAGTTCTTC. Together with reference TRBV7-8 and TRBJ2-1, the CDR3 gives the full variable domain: GAGVSQSPRYKVAKRGQDVALRCDPISGHVSLFWYQQALGQGPEFLTYFQNEAQLDKSGLPSDRFFAERPEGSVSTLKIQRTQQEDSAVYLCASSVMRGQGALSEQFFGPGTRLTVL.

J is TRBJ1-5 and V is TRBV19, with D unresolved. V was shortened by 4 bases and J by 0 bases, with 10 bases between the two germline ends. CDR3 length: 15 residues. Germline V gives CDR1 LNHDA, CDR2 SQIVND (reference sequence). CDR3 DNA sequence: TGTGCCAGTAGTAAGGCGGGATATAGCAATCAGCCCCAGCATTTT. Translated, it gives CASSKAGYSNQPQHF.

CDR3 in DNA: TGTGCCAGCAGTTTTGGGAGCTACGAGCAGTACTTC. Translated: CASSFGSYEQYF. This chain joins TRBV28 and TRBJ2-7; D possibly corresponds to TRBD2 (5 bases). Per germline, CDR1 MDHEN and CDR2 SYDVKM. This CDR3 spans 12 amino acids. V lost 3 bases, J lost 3 bases, and 6 bases lay in between. Using reference TRBV28 and TRBJ2-7 for the parts outside the CDR3, the full variable domain is DVKVTQSSRYLVKRTGEKVFLECVQDMDHENMFWYRQDPGLGLRLIYFSYDVKMKEKGDIPEGYSVSREKKERFSLILESASTNQTSMYLCASSFGSYEQYFGPGTRLTVT.

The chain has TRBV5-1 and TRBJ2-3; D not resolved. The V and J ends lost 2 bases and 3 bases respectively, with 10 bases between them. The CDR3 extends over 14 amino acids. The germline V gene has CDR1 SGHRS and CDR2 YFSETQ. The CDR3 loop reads CASSLATQTDTQYF. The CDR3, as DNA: TGCGCCAGCAGCTTAGCAACACAGACAGATACGCAGTATTTT. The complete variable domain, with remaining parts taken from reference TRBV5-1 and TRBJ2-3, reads KAGVTQTPRYLIKTRGQQVTLSCSPISGHRSVSWYQQTPGQGLQFLFEYFSETQRNKGNFPGRFSGRQFSNSRSEMNVSTLELGDSALYLCASSLATQTDTQYFGPGTRLTVL.

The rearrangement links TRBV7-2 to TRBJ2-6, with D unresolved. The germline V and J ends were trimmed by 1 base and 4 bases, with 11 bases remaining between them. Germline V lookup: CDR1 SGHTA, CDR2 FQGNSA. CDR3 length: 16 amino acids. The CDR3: CASSLEGLGGANVLTF. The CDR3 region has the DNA TGTGCCAGCAGCTTAGAGGGCCTGGGCGGGGCCAACGTCCTGACTTTC.

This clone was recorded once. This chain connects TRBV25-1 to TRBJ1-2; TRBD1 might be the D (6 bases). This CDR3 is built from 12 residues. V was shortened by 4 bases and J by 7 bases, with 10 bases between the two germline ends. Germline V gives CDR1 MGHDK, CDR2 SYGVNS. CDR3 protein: CASSAGGVGYTF. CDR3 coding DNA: TGTGCCAGCAGTGCGGGGGGCGTTGGCTACACCTTC.